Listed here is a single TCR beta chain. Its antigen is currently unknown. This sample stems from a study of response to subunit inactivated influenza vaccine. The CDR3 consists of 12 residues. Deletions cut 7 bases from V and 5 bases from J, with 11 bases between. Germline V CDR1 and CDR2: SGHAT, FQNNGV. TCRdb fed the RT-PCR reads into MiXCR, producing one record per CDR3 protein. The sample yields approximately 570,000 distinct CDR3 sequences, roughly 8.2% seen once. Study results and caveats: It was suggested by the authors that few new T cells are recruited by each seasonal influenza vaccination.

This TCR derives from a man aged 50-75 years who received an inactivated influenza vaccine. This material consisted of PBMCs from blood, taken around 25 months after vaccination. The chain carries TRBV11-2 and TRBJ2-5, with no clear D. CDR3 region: CASTSGLETQYF. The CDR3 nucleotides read TGTGCCAGCACTTCTGGCTTGGAGACCCAGTACTTC.